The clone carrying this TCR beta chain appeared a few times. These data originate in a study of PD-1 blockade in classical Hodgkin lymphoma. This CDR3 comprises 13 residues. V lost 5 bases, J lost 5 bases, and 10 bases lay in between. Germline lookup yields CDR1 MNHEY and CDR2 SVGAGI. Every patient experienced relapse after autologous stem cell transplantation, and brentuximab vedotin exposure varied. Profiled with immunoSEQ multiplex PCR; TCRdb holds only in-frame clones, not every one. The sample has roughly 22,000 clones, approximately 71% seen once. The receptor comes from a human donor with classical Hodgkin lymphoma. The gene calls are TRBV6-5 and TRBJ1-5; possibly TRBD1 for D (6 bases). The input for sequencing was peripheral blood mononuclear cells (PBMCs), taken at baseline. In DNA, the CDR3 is TGTGCCAGCAGTCAGGGGATTCATCAGCCCCAGCATTTT. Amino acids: CASSQGIHQPQHF.